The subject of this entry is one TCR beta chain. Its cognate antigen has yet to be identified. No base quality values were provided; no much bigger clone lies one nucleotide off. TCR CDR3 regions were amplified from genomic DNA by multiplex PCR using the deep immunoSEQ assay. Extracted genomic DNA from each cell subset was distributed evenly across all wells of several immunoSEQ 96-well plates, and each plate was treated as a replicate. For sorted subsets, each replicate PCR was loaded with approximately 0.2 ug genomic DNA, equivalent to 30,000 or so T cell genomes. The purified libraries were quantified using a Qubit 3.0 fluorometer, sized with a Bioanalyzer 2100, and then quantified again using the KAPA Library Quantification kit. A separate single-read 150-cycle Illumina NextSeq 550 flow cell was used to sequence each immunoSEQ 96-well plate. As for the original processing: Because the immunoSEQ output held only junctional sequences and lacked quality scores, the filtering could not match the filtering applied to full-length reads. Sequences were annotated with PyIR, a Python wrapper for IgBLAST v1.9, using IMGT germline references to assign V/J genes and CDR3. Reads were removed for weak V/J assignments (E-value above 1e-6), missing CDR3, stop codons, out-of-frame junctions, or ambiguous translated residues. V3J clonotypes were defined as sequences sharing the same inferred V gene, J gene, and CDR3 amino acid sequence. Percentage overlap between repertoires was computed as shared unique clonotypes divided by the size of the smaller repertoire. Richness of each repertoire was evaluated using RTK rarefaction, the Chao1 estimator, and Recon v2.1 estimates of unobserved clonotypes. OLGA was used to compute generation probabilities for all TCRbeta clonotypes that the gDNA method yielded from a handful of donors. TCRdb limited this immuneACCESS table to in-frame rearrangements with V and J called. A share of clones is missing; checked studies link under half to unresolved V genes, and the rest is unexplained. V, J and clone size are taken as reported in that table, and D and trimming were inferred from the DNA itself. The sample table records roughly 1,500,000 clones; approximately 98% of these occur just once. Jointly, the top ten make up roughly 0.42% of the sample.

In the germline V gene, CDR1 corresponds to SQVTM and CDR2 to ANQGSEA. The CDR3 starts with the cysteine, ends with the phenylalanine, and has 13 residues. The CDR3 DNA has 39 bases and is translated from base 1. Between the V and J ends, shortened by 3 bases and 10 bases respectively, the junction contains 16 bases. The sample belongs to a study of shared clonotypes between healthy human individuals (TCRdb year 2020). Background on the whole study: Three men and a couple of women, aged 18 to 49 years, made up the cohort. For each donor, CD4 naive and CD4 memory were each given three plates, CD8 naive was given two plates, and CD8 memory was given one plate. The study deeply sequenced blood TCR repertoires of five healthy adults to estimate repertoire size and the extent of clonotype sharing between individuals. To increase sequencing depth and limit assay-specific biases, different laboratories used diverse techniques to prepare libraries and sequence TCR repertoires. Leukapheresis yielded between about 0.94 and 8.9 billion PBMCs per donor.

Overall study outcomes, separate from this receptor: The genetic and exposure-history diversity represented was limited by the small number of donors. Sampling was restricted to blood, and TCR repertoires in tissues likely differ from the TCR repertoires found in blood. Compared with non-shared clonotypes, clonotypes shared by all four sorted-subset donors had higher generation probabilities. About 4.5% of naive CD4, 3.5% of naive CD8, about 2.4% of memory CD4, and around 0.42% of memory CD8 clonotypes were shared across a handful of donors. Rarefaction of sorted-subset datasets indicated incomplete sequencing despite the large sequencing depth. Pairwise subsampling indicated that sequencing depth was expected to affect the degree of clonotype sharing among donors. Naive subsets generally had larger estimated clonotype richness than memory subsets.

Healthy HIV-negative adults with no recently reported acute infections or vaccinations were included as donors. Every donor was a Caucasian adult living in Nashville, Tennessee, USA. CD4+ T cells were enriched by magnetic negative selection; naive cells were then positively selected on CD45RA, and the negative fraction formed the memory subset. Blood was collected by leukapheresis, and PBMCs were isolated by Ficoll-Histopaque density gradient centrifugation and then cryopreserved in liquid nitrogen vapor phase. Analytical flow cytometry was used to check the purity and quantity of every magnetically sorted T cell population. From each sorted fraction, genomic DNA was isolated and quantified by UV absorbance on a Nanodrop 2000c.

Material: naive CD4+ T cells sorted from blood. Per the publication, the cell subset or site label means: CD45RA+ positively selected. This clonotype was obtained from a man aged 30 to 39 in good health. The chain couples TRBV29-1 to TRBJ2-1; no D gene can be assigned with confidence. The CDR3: CSVEGEVDGEQFF. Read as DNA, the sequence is TGCAGCGTTGAGGGCGAGGTGGACGGCGAGCAGTTCTTC.